This TCR beta chain derives from a study of blood T cell repertoires in COVID-19. Study at large: COVID-19 samples, acute and convalescent, were from the United States, Italy and Spain.

Using immunoSEQ multiplex PCR, the repertoire was profiled, and TCRdb retains in-frame clones only, with some absent. Seen here are roughly 200,000 clones, more than 80% observed once, and the top ten hold approximately 6.2%. Participant ages covered about 18 to 89 years across 20 to 30 US areas. The receptor was isolated from a man aged 40-50 years who had recovered from COVID-19. The sequenced material came from PBMCs or T cells enriched from blood (not recorded which).

This chain's CDR3 is CASEKTKRGYQPQHF. The DNA of the CDR3 is TGTGCCAGCGAAAAAACGAAAAGGGGGTATCAGCCCCAGCATTTT. The V call is TRBV19, the J call TRBJ1-5, with a possible D match to TRBD1 (6 bases). Trimming left V 9 bases short and J 5 bases short, with 20 bases between. Germline lookup yields CDR1 LNHDA and CDR2 SQIVND (reference sequence). The CDR3 totals 15 residues.